This T cell receptor (beta chain) comes out of a study of T cell changes during pregnancy in multiple sclerosis. Method: immunoSEQ multiplex PCR; TCRdb's copy keeps in-frame clones and lacks some. Of about 31,000 clones in the sample, approximately 88% were seen once. This clone appeared a single time. The sample in question was CD8+ T cells from peripheral blood mononuclear cells, obtained before pregnancy. This clonotype was obtained from a female donor with multiple sclerosis, enrolled in a pregnancy study.

CDR3 in amino acids: CASSVGGTGGGYEQYF. The CDR3 DNA follows: TGTGCCAGCAGCGTAGGAGGGACAGGGGGCGGTTACGAGCAGTACTTC. This chain joins TRBV9 and TRBJ2-7; 12 positions match TRBD1. The CDR3 spans 16 residues. V was clipped by 0 bases and J by 4 bases; unmatched bases: 5. CDR1 is SGDLS and CDR2 is YYNGEE in the germline V gene.